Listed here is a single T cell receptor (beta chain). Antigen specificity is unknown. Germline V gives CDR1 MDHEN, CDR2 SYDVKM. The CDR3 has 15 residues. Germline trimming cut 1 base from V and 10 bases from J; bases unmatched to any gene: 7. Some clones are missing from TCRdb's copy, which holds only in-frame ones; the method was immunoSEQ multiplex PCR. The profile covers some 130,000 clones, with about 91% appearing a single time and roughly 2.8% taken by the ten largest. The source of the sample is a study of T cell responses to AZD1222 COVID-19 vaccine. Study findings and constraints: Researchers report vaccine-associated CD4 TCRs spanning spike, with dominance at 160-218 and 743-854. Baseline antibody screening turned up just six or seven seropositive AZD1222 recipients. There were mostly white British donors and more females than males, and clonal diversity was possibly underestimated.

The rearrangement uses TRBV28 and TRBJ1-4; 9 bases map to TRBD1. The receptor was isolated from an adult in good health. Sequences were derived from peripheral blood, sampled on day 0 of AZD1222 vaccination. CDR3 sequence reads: CASSLSGQGERKLFF. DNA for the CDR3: TGTGCCAGCAGTTTATCGGGACAGGGAGAGAGAAAACTGTTTTTT.